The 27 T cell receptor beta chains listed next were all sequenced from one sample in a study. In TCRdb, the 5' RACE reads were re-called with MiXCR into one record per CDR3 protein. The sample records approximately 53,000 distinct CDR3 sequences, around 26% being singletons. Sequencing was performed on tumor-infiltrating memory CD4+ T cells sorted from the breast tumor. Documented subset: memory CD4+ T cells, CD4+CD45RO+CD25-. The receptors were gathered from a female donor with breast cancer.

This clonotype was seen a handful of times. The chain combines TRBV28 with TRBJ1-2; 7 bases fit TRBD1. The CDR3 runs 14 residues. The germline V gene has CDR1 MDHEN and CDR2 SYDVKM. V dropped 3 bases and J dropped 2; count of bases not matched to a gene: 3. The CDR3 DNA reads TGTGCCAGCAGTTTGGGGACAGAAAACTATGGCTACACCTTC. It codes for CASSLGTENYGYTF.

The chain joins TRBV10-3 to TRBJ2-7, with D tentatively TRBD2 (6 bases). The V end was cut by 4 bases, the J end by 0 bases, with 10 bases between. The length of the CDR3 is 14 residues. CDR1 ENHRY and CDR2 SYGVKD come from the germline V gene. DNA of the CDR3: TGTGCCATCAGTGGTCTGGGGGGCTCCTACGAGCAGTACTTC. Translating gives CAISGLGGSYEQYF.

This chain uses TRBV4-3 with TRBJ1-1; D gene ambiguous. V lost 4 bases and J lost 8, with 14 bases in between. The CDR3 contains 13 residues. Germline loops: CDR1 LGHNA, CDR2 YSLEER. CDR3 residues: CASSRRRTDEAFF. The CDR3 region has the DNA TGCGCCAGCAGCCGGAGAAGGACGGACGAAGCTTTCTTT.

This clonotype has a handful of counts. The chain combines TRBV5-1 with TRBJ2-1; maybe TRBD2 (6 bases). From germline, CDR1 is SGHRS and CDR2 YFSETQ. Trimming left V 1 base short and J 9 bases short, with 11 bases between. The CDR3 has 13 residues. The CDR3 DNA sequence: TGCGCCAGCAGCTTGTTAGGTAGCGGTGAGCAGTTCTTC. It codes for CASSLLGSGEQFF.

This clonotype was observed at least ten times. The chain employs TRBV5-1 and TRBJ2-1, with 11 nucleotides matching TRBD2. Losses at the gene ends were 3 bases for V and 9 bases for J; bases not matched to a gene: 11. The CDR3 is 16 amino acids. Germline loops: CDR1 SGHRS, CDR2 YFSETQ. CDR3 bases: TGCGCCAGCAGCTCCGCCGGGACTAGCGGCCCCAGTGAGCAGTTCTTC. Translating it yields CASSSAGTSGPSEQFF. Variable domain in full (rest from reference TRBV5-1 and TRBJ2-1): KAGVTQTPRYLIKTRGQQVTLSCSPISGHRSVSWYQQTPGQGLQFLFEYFSETQRNKGNFPGRFSGRQFSNSRSEMNVSTLELGDSALYLCASSSAGTSGPSEQFFGPGTRLTVL.

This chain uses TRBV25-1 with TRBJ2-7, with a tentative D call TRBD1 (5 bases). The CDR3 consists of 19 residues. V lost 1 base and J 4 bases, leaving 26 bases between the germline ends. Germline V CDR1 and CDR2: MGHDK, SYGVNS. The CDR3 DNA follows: TGTGCCAGCAGTGAATGGTCCGGATTGGGTCTCTACAGGTTGTACGAGCAGTACTTC. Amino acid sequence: CASSEWSGLGLYRLYEQYF.

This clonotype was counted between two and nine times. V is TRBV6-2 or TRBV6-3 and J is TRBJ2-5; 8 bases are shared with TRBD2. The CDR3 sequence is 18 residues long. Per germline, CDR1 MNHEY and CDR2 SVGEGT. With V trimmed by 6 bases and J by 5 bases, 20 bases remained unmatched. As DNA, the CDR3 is TGTGCCAGCAGACAATCTACCGCGGGACTAGGAACGTCGGAGACCCAGTACTTC. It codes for CASRQSTAGLGTSETQYF.

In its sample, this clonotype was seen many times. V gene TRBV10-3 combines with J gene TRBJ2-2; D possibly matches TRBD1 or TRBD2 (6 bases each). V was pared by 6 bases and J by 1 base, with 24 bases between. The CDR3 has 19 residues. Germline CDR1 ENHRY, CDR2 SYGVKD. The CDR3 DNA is TGTGCCATCAGGGGGGGCGAGGGGACGAGTCAAAGGAACACCGGGGAGCTGTTTTTT. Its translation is CAIRGGEGTSQRNTGELFF.

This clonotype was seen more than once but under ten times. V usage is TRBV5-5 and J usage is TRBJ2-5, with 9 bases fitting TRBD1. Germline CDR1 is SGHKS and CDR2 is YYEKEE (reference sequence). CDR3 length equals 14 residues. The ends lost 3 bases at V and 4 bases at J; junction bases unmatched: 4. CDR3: CASSWGTGSETQYF. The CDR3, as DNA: TGTGCCAGCAGCTGGGGGACAGGGTCAGAGACCCAGTACTTC.

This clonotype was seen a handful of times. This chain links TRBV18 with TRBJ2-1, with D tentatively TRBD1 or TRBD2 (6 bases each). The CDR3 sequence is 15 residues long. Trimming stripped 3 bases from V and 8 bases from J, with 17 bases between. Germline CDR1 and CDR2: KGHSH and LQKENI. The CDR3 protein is CASSPLVEGGHEQFF. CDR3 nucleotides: TGTGCCAGCTCACCTTTGGTCGAAGGGGGGCATGAGCAGTTCTTC.

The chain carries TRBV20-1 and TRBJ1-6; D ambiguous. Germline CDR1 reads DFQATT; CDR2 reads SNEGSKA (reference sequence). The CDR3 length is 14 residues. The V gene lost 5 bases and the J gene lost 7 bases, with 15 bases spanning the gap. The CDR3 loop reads CSARGDNPNSPLHF. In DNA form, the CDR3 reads TGCAGTGCTCGGGGTGATAACCCGAATTCACCCCTCCACTTT.

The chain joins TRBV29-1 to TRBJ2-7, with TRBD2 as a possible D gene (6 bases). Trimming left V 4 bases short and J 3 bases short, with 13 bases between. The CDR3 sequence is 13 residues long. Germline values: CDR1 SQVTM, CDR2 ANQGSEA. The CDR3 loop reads CSVGGTYDYEQYF. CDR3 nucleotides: TGCAGCGTTGGGGGGACTTACGACTACGAGCAGTACTTC.

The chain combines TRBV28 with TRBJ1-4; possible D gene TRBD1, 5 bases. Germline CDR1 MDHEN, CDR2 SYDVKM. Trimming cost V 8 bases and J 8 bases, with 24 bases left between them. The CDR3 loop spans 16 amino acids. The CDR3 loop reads CASGGFLGRKEEKLFF. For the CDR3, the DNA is TGTGCCAGCGGGGGATTCTTAGGGAGGAAGGAGGAAAAACTGTTTTTT.

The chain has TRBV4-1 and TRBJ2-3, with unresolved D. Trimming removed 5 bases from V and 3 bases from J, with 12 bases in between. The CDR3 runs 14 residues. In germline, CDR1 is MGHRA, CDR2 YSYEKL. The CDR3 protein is CASSITLGTDTQYF. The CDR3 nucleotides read TGCGCCAGCAGCATAACCTTAGGAACAGATACGCAGTATTTT.

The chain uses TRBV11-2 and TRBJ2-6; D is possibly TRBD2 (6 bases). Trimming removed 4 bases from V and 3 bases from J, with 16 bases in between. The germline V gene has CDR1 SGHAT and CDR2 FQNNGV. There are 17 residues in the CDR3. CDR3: CASSSIKEGLGANVLTF. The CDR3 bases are TGTGCCAGCAGCTCAATCAAGGAGGGGCTTGGGGCCAACGTCCTGACTTTC.

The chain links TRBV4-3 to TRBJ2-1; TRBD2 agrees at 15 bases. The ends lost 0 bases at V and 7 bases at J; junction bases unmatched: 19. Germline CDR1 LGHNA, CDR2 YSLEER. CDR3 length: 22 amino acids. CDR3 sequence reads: CASSQDPPSPGLAGGFENEQFF. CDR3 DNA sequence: TGCGCCAGCAGCCAAGATCCCCCCTCCCCGGGACTAGCGGGAGGTTTTGAGAATGAGCAGTTCTTC.

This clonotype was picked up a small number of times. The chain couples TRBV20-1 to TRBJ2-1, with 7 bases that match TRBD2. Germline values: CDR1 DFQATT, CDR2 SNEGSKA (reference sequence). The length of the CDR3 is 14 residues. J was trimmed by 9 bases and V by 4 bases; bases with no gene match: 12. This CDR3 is CSATRGLVDSEQFF. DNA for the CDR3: TGCAGTGCTACGAGAGGACTAGTTGACAGTGAGCAGTTCTTC.

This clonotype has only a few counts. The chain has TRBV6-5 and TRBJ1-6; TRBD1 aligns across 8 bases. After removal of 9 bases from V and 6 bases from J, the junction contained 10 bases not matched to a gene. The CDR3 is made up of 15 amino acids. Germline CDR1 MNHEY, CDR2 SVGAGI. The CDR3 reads CASQFRTGFNSPLHF. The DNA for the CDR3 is TGTGCCAGTCAGTTTCGGACAGGGTTTAATTCACCCCTCCACTTT.

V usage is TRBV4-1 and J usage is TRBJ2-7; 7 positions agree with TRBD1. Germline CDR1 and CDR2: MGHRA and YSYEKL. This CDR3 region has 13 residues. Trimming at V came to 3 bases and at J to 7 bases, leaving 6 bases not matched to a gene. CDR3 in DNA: TGCGCCAGCAGCCACCGACAGGGTTGGGAGCAGTACTTC. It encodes CASSHRQGWEQYF.

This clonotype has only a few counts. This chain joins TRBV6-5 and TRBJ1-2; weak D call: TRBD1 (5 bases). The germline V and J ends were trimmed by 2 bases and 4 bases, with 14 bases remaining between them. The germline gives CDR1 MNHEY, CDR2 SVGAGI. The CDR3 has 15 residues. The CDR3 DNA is TGTGCCAGCAGTTACGTGCAGGGAAACCTCTATGGCTACACCTTC. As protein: CASSYVQGNLYGYTF.

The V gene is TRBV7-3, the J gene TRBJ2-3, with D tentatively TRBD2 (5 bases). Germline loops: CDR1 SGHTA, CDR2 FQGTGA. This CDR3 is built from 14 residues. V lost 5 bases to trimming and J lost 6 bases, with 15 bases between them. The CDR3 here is CASSKTSDEDTQYF. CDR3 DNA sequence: TGTGCCAGCAGCAAAACTAGTGATGAGGATACGCAGTATTTT.

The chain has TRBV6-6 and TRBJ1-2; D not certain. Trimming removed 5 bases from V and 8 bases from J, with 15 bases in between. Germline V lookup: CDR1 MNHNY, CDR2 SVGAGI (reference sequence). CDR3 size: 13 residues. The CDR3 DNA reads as TGTGCCAGCAGTCCAGATAACCAGGACGGCTACACCTTC. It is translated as CASSPDNQDGYTF.

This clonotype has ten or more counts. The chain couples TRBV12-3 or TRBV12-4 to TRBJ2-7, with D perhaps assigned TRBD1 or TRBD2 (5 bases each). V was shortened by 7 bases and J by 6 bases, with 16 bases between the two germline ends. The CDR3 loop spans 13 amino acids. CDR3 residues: CASNVQGDREQYF. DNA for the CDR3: TGTGCCAGCAATGTCCAGGGAGACCGCGAGCAGTACTTC.

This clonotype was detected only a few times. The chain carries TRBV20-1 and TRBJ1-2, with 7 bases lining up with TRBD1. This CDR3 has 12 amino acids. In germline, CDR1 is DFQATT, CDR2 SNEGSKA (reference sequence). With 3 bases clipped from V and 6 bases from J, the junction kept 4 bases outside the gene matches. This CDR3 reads CSARRGRNGYTF. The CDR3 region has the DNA TGCAGTGCTAGGAGGGGGCGAAATGGCTACACCTTC.

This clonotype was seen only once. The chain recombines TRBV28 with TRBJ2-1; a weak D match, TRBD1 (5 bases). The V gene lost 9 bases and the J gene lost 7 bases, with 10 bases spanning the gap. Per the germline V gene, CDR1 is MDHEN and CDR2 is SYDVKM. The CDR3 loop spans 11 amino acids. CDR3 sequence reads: CARGHRNEQFF. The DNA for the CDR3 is TGTGCCAGGGGCCACAGGAATGAGCAGTTCTTC. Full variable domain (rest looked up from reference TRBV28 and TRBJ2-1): DVKVTQSSRYLVKRTGEKVFLECVQDMDHENMFWYRQDPGLGLRLIYFSYDVKMKEKGDIPEGYSVSREKKERFSLILESASTNQTSMYLCARGHRNEQFFGPGTRLTVL.

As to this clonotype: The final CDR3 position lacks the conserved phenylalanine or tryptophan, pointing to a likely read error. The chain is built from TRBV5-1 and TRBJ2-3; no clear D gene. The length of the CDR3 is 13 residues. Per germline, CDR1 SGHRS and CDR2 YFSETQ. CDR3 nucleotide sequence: TGCGTCAGCAGCTTTCTCGGGCCAGATACGCAGTATCTT. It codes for CVSSFLGPDTQYL.

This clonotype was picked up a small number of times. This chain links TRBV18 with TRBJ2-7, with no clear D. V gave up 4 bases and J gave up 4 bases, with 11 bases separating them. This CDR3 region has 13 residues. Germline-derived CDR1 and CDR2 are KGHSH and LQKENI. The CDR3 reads CASSLNTDYEQYF. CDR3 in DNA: TGTGCCAGCTCACTCAATACAGATTACGAGCAGTACTTC.